This entry lists 30 T cell receptor beta chains sequenced from one sample in a study of STAT3 mutations in large granular lymphocyte leukemia. Study observations and caveats: In T-cell large granular lymphocyte leukemia, about half of patients showed multiple immunodominant subclonotypes.

No antigen has been assigned to these receptors. Profiled with immunoSEQ multiplex PCR; TCRdb holds only in-frame clones, not every one. The repertoire consists of tens of thousands of clones, with 60% to 85% occurring once and the leading ten covering around 28%. Input material: peripheral blood mononuclear cells. These receptors all stem from a woman between 50 and 59 years old with T-cell large granular lymphocyte leukemia. Some clones in this sample may be carry-over from other donors' samples.

The count of this clone is one. This rearrangement joins TRBV5-4 to TRBJ2-5; D ambiguous. The CDR3 totals 13 residues. The ends were cut back, 0 bases at V and 5 bases at J, with 8 bases in the middle. Germline CDR1 reads SGHNT; CDR2 reads YYREEE (reference sequence). Written as DNA, the CDR3 is TGTGCCAGCAGCTTGGGGTCTGTGGAGACCCAGTACTTC. The encoded protein is CASSLGSVETQYF.

The chain is built from TRBV28 and TRBJ1-1; a weak D match, TRBD1 (5 bases). V dropped 8 bases and J dropped 11 bases, with 18 bases sitting between them. The germline CDR1 and CDR2 sequences are MDHEN and SYDVKM. The CDR3 totals 12 residues. Written as DNA, the CDR3 is TGTGCCAGCTCATACCTCGACAGATCGGCTTTCTTT. This encodes CASSYLDRSAFF.

The V and J genes are TRBV9 and TRBJ2-1; 9 bases map to TRBD2. Germline CDR1 and CDR2: SGDLS and YYNGEE. The junction had 12 bases not matched to a gene; V was cut back by 10 bases and J by 10 bases. The CDR3 length is 13 residues. The CDR3 spells CARAVREGREQFF. The CDR3 DNA is TGTGCCCGCGCGGTGCGGGAGGGTCGGGAGCAGTTCTTC.

The sample holds a few counts of this clone. The chain has TRBV2 and TRBJ2-1, with TRBD2 matching over 7 bases. The CDR3 loop spans 15 amino acids. Germline lookup yields CDR1 SNHLY and CDR2 FYNNEI. V shed 1 base and J 3 bases; nucleotides not matched to a gene: 3. CDR3 sequence reads: CASSEEASGYNEQFF. As DNA, the CDR3 is TGTGCCAGCAGTGAAGAGGCTAGCGGCTACAATGAGCAGTTCTTC.

This clone was detected a few times. V usage is TRBV18 and J usage is TRBJ2-7, with D possibly matching TRBD2 (5 bases). The germline V gene encodes CDR1 KGHSH and CDR2 LQKENI. CDR3 length: 14 residues. V dropped 2 bases and J dropped 5 bases, with 13 bases sitting between them. DNA for the CDR3: TGTGCCAGCTCACCAGGTCCGGGGTTGAACGAGCAGTACTTC. Translating it yields CASSPGPGLNEQYF.

The chain combines TRBV29-1 with TRBJ1-1; D is uncertain. V was pared by 4 bases and J by 1 base, with 16 bases between. The CDR3 runs to 15 residues. Germline CDR1 SQVTM, CDR2 ANQGSEA. CDR3 region: CSVVRLALENTEAFF. For the CDR3, the DNA is TGCAGCGTTGTCCGGCTTGCCCTTGAGAACACTGAAGCTTTCTTT.

The chain couples TRBV28 to TRBJ2-7; 13 positions agree with TRBD2. The germline gives CDR1 MDHEN, CDR2 SYDVKM. V lost 3 bases and J lost 7; bases outside the gene matches: 9. The CDR3 is made up of 16 amino acids. CDR3 sequence reads: CASSFTQGLAGQEQYF. The CDR3 nucleotides read TGTGCCAGCAGTTTCACCCAGGGACTAGCGGGACAGGAGCAGTACTTC.

V is TRBV25-1 and J is TRBJ2-5; the D is unclear. CDR3 length equals 9 residues. From germline, CDR1 is MGHDK and CDR2 SYGVNS. The V gene lost 11 bases and the J gene lost 3 bases, with 4 bases spanning the gap. The CDR3 loop is CACKETQYF. The CDR3 nucleotides are TGTGCCTGCAAAGAGACCCAGTACTTC. Looking up the rest from reference TRBV25-1 and TRBJ2-5 gives the full variable domain: EADIYQTPRYLVIGTGKKITLECSQTMGHDKMYWYQQDPGMELHLIHYSYGVNSTEKGDLSSESTVSRIRTEHFPLTLESARPSHTSQYLCACKETQYFGPGTRLLVL.

This clone was detected a few times. The rearrangement joins TRBV7-8 to TRBJ1-1; 8 bases match TRBD1. Germline CDR1 and CDR2: SGHVS and FQNEAQ. The CDR3 extends over 14 amino acids. Trimming took 4 bases from V and 4 from J; bases not matched to a gene: 5. CDR3 in amino acids: CASSSQQGVTEAFF. CDR3 coding DNA: TGTGCCAGCAGCTCCCAACAGGGGGTCACTGAAGCTTTCTTT.

V and J are TRBV11-3 and TRBJ2-2, with a tentative D call TRBD2 (6 bases). CDR3 length equals 14 residues. V dropped 4 bases and J dropped 1 base, with 7 bases sitting between them. Germline-derived CDR1 and CDR2 are SGHNT and YENEEA. The CDR3 nucleotides read TGTGCCAGCAGCTGGCGGGGGAACACCGGGGAGCTGTTTTTT. Protein product: CASSWRGNTGELFF.

This clone appeared a few times. The J gene is TRBJ2-7, the V gene TRBV7-3; D not certain. The V gene lost 5 bases and the J gene lost 7 bases, with 15 bases spanning the gap. The CDR3 consists of 13 residues. Germline V CDR1 and CDR2: SGHTA, FQGTGA. CDR3 amino acids: CASSPAVGREQYF. CDR3 DNA sequence: TGTGCCAGCAGCCCCGCGGTTGGTCGGGAGCAGTACTTC.

J is TRBJ2-3 and V is TRBV4-1; D perhaps matches TRBD1 (5 bases). V lost 5 bases to trimming and J lost 3 bases, with 9 bases between them. CDR3 length equals 13 residues. Looked up from germline, CDR1 is MGHRA and CDR2 is YSYEKL. CDR3 residues: CASSDQGTDTQYF. Written as DNA, the CDR3 is TGCGCCAGCAGCGATCAGGGAACAGATACGCAGTATTTT.

By sample fraction, this clone is large. Germline is not matched at one junction end, which may reflect a read error. The chain combines TRBV7-3 with TRBJ2-6; the D gene is possibly TRBD2 (6 bases). Germline V gene sequence: CDR1 SGHTA, CDR2 FQGTGA. CDR3 length equals 17 residues. The CDR3 spells CASSLIAVGSGTNVLTF. The CDR3 DNA reads as TGTGCCAGCAGCTTAATAGCGGTGGGGTCTGGGACCAACGTCCTGACTTTC.

The chain recombines TRBV5-1 with TRBJ2-5; 7 nucleotides agree with TRBD1. With V trimmed by 4 bases and J by 1 base, 7 bases remained unmatched. The CDR3 loop spans 15 amino acids. Per the germline V gene, CDR1 is SGHRS and CDR2 is YFSETQ. The CDR3 region has the DNA TGCGCCAGCAGCCCAGGGGACAGCTTCCAAGAGACCCAGTACTTC. Amino acid sequence: CASSPGDSFQETQYF.

This rearrangement joins TRBV5-4 to TRBJ1-1; the D gene is possibly TRBD1 (6 bases). The V end was cut by 4 bases, the J end by 5 bases, with 21 bases between. The germline V gene has CDR1 SGHNT and CDR2 YYREEE (reference sequence). The CDR3 consists of 16 residues. The CDR3 coding sequence is TGTGCCAGCAGCCCCTCGGGCGGGGGAAGGGGGACTGAAGCTTTCTTT. It translates to CASSPSGGGRGTEAFF.

The J gene is TRBJ1-1, the V gene TRBV28, with D tentatively TRBD1 (6 bases). V lost 4 bases and J 2 bases, leaving 11 bases between the germline ends. The CDR3 is 14 residues long. CDR1 and CDR2 from the germline V gene are MDHEN and SYDVKM. The CDR3: CASSSSGVNTEAFF. The CDR3 DNA reads TGTGCCAGCAGTTCCTCAGGGGTTAACACTGAAGCTTTCTTT.

The chain employs TRBV18 and TRBJ2-7; no definite D call. Per the germline V gene, CDR1 is KGHSH and CDR2 is LQKENI. The CDR3 extends over 15 amino acids. Trimming removed 0 bases at V and 1 base at J, with 10 bases between. The CDR3 region is CASSPPKATSYEQYF. CDR3 nucleotides: TGTGCCAGCTCACCACCGAAGGCGACTTCCTACGAGCAGTACTTC. The whole variable domain, remainder taken from reference TRBV18 and TRBJ2-7, is NAGVMQNPRHLVRRRGQEARLRCSPMKGHSHVYWYRQLPEEGLKFMVYLQKENIIDESGMPKERFSAEFPKEGPSILRIQQVVRGDSAAYFCASSPPKATSYEQYFGPGTRLTVT.

V and J are TRBV7-9 and TRBJ2-5, with D possibly matching TRBD1 (7 bases). V shed 6 bases and J shed 4 bases, with 12 bases lying between them. Germline CDR1 and CDR2: SEHNR and FQNEAQ (reference sequence). This CDR3 is 13 amino acids long. The chain's CDR3 is CASSGQGGETQYF. CDR3 nucleotides: TGTGCCAGCAGTGGGCAGGGGGGAGAGACCCAGTACTTC.

The gene calls are TRBV5-1 and TRBJ2-7; TRBD1 is a possible D gene (5 bases). Germline lookup yields CDR1 SGHRS and CDR2 YFSETQ. There are 15 residues in the CDR3. V lost 4 bases to trimming and J lost 1 base, with 15 bases between them. CDR3 in DNA: TGCGCCAGCAGCGCTGGACACGCCGCGTCCTACGAGCAGTACTTC. Amino acid sequence: CASSAGHAASYEQYF.

The chain uses TRBV6-5 and TRBJ2-7; D is uncertain. Looked up from germline, CDR1 is MNHEY and CDR2 is SVGAGI. The CDR3 is 14 residues long. Trimming shortened V by 6 bases and J by 1 base, and 13 bases separated the two germline ends. CDR3 DNA: TGTGCCAGCAGGCGGAGCCAACAATCCTACGAGCAGTACTTC. Its translation is CASRRSQQSYEQYF.

The rearrangement uses TRBV5-6 and TRBJ2-7, with D uncertain. Germline V gene lookup returns CDR1 SGHDT and CDR2 YYEEEE. The V end lost 1 base, the J end lost 7 bases, and 9 bases lay between the germline ends. The CDR3 has 12 residues. CDR3 region: CASSLPNEEQYF. As DNA, the CDR3 is TGTGCCAGCAGCTTGCCTAACGAAGAGCAGTACTTC.

This chain uses TRBV5-4 with TRBJ2-1, with unresolved D. Germline V gives CDR1 SGHNT, CDR2 YYREEE (reference sequence). V lost 0 bases, J lost 12 bases, and 7 bases lay in between. The CDR3 is made up of 11 amino acids. This chain's CDR3 is CASSLGGWQFF. The CDR3, as DNA: TGTGCCAGCAGCTTGGGGGGTTGGCAGTTCTTC.

This chain joins TRBV5-1 and TRBJ1-1; 9 positions match TRBD1. CDR1 SGHRS and CDR2 YFSETQ come from the germline V gene. V gave up 4 bases and J gave up 8 bases; unmatched junction bases: 6. CDR3 size: 13 residues. CDR3 coding DNA: TGCGCCAGCAGCCTAACCGGGACAGGGGAAGCTTTCTTT. It translates to CASSLTGTGEAFF.

The chain employs TRBV5-1 and TRBJ2-7; 7 nucleotides align to TRBD1. CDR3 length: 12 residues. Trimming took 1 base from V and 6 from J; bases not matched to a gene: 1. CDR1 is SGHRS and CDR2 is YFSETQ in the germline V gene. CDR3: CASSLTGVEQYF. CDR3 DNA sequence: TGCGCCAGCAGCTTGACAGGGGTCGAGCAGTACTTC.

This clone came up once. The chain joins TRBV5-4 to TRBJ1-2, with 9 positions matching TRBD1. The CDR3 runs to 14 residues. V lost 4 bases to trimming and J lost 7 bases; unmatched junction nucleotides: 8. The germline CDR1 and CDR2 sequences are SGHNT and YYREEE (reference sequence). Written as DNA, the CDR3 is TGTGCCAGCAGCACCGCCGGGACAGGGTCTGGCTACACCTTC. Translating gives CASSTAGTGSGYTF.

This chain links TRBV5-4 with TRBJ2-2; D not resolved. V was pared by 1 base and J by 3 bases, with 10 bases between. CDR1 and CDR2 from the germline V gene are SGHNT and YYREEE (reference sequence). The CDR3 totals 15 residues. The CDR3 loop is CASSLRASHTGELFF. CDR3 nucleotides: TGTGCCAGCAGCTTGCGGGCCTCCCACACCGGGGAGCTGTTTTTT.

The rearrangement uses TRBV19 and TRBJ1-1; D possibly corresponds to TRBD1 (6 bases). V shed 4 bases and J shed 0 bases, with 15 bases lying between them. CDR3 length: 16 residues. Germline CDR1 LNHDA, CDR2 SQIVND (reference sequence). The DNA for the CDR3 is TGTGCCAGTAGTAGGGGGCGAACCCTCATGAACACTGAAGCTTTCTTT. The encoded protein is CASSRGRTLMNTEAFF.

The chain recombines TRBV9 with TRBJ2-7; either TRBD1 or TRBD2 may supply D (5 bases each). Trimming stripped 3 bases from V and 0 bases from J, with 10 bases between. In germline, CDR1 is SGDLS, CDR2 YYNGEE. CDR3 length: 14 residues. CDR3 protein: CASSEGRVSYEQYF. CDR3 in DNA: TGTGCCAGCAGCGAGGGACGGGTCTCCTACGAGCAGTACTTC. Full variable domain (rest looked up from reference TRBV9 and TRBJ2-7): DSGVTQTPKHLITATGQRVTLRCSPRSGDLSVYWYQQSLDQGLQFLIQYYNGEERAKGNILERFSAQQFPDLHSELNLSSLELGDSALYFCASSEGRVSYEQYFGPGTRLTVT.

The V and J genes are TRBV28 and TRBJ1-1; D gene uncertain. CDR3 size: 13 residues. CDR1 MDHEN and CDR2 SYDVKM come from the germline V gene. Trimming stripped 2 bases from V and 2 bases from J, with 6 bases between. The CDR3 DNA follows: TGTGCCAGCAGTTTACCGAGAAACACTGAAGCTTTCTTT. Protein: CASSLPRNTEAFF.

V and J are TRBV18 and TRBJ2-3; 12 bases fit TRBD1. The CDR3 contains 15 residues. V shed 2 bases, J shed 7 bases, and the junction held 4 bases outside the gene matches. Germline lookup yields CDR1 KGHSH and CDR2 LQKENI. CDR3 loop: CASSPTGQGANTQYF. The CDR3 nucleotides are TGTGCCAGCTCACCAACGGGACAGGGGGCAAATACGCAGTATTTT.